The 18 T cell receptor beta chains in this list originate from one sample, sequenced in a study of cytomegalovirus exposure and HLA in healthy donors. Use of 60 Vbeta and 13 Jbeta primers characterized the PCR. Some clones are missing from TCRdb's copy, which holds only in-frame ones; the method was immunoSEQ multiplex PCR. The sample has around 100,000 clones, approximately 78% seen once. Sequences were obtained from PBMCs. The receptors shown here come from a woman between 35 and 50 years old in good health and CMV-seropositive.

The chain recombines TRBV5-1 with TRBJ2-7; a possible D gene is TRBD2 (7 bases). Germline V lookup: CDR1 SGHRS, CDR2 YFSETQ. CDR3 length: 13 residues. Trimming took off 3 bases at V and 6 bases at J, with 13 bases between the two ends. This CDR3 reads CASSYGGGGEQYF. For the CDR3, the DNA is TGCGCCAGCAGCTATGGCGGGGGCGGCGAGCAGTACTTC.

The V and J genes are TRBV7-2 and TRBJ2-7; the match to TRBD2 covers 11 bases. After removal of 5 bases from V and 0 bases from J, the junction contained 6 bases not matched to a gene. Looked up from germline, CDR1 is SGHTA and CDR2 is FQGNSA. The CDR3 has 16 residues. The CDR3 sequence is CASSTWTSGFSYEQYF. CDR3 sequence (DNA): TGTGCCAGCAGCACTTGGACTAGCGGGTTCTCCTACGAGCAGTACTTC.

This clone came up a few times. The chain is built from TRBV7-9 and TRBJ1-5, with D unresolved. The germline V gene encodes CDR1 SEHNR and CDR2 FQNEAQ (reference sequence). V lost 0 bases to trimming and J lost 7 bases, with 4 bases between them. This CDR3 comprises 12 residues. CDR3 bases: TGTGCCAGCAGCTTAGCGGGCCAGCCCCAGCATTTT. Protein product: CASSLAGQPQHF.

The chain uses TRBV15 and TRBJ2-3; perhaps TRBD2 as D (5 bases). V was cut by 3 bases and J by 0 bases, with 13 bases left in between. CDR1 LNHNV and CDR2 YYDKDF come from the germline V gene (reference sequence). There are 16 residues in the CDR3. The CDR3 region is CATSSLDSESTDTQYF. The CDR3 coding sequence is TGTGCCACCAGCAGCTTGGACTCCGAGAGCACAGATACGCAGTATTTT.

The CDR3 coding sequence is TGTGCCAGCGCACCCGCTGGAGGGACAGGGGGCGATGGCTACACCTTC. It yields the protein CASAPAGGTGGDGYTF. This chain uses TRBV28 with TRBJ1-2; 12 bases are shared with TRBD1. Losses at the gene ends were 8 bases for V and 6 bases for J; bases not matched to a gene: 13. The CDR3 spans 16 residues. Germline-derived CDR1 and CDR2 are MDHEN and SYDVKM.

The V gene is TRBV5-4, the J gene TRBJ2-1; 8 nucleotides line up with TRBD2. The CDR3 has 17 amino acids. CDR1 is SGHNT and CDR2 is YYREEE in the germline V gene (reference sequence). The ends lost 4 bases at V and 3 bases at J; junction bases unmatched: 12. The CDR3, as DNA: TGTGCCAGCAGCCTGGGGTTAGCGGGACTTGGCTACAATGAGCAGTTCTTC. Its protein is CASSLGLAGLGYNEQFF.

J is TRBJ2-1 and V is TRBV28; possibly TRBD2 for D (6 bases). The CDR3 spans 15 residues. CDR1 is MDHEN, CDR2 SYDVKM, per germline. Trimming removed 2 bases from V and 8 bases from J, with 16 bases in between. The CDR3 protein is CASSLMVADNHEQFF. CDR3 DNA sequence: TGTGCCAGCAGTTTAATGGTAGCGGACAACCATGAGCAGTTCTTC.

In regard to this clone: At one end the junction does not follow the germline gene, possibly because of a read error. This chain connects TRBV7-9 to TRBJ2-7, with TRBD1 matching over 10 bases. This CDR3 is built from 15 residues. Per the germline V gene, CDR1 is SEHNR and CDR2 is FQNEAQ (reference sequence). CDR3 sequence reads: CSSSLIRDRGSEQYF. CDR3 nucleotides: TGTTCCAGCAGCCTTATCAGGGACAGGGGATCCGAGCAGTACTTC.

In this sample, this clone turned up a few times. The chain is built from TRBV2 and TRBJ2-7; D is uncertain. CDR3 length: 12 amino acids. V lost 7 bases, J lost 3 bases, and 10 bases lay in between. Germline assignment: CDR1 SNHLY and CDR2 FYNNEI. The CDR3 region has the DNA TGTGCCAGCATACAGAACGACTACGAGCAGTACTTC. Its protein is CASIQNDYEQYF. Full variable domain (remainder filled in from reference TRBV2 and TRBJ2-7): EPEVTQTPSHQVTQMGQEVILRCVPISNHLYFYWYRQILGQKVEFLVSFYNNEISEKSEIFDDQFSVERPDGSNFTLKIRSTKLEDSAMYFCASIQNDYEQYFGPGTRLTVT.

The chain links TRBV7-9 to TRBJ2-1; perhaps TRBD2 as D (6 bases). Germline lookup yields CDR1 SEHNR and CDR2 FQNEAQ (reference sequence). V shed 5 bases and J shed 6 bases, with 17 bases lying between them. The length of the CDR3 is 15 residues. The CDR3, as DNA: TGTGCCAGCAGCCGCAGACTAGGGGAAATCAATGAGCAGTTCTTC. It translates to CASSRRLGEINEQFF.

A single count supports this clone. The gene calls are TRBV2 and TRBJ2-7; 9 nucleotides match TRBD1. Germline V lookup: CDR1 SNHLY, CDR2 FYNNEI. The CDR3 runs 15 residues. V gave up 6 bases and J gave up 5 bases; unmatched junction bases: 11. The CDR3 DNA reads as TGTGCCAGCAGGGACAGGGGACGGGAGGTAGACGAGCAGTACTTC. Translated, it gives CASRDRGREVDEQYF. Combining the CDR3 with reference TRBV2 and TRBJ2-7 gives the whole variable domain EPEVTQTPSHQVTQMGQEVILRCVPISNHLYFYWYRQILGQKVEFLVSFYNNEISEKSEIFDDQFSVERPDGSNFTLKIRSTKLEDSAMYFCASRDRGREVDEQYFGPGTRLTVT.

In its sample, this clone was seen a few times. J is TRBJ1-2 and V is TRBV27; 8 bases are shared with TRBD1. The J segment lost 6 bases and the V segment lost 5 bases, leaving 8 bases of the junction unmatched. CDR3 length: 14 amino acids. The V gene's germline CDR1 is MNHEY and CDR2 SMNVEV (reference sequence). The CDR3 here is CASSTLNRGNGYTF. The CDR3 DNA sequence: TGTGCCAGCAGTACCCTTAACAGGGGGAATGGCTACACCTTC.

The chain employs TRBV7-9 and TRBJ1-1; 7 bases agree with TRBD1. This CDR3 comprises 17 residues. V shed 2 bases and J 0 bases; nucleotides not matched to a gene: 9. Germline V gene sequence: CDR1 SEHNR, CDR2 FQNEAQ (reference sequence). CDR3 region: CASSLRGPGQLNTEAFF. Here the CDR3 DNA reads TGTGCCAGCAGCTTAAGAGGACCGGGACAGCTGAACACTGAAGCTTTCTTT.

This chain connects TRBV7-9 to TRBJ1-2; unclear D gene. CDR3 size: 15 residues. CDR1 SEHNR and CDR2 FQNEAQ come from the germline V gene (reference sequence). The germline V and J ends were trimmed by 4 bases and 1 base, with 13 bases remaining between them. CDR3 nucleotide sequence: TGTGCCAGCAGCTCAGCTCTCCACATTAACTATGGCTACACCTTC. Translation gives CASSSALHINYGYTF. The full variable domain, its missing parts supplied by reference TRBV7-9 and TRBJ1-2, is DTGVSQNPRHKITKRGQNVTFRCDPISEHNRLYWYRQTLGQGPEFLTYFQNEAQLEKSRLLSDRFSAERPKGSFSTLEIQRTEQGDSAMYLCASSSALHINYGYTFGSGTRLTVV.

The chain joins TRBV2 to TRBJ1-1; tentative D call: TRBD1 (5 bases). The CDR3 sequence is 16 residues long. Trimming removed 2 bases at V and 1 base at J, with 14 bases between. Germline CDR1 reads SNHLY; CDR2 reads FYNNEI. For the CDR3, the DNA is TGTGCCAGCAGTGAATGGAGTGGGGCGCAGAACACTGAAGCTTTCTTT. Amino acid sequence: CASSEWSGAQNTEAFF. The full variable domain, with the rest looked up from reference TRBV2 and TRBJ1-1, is EPEVTQTPSHQVTQMGQEVILRCVPISNHLYFYWYRQILGQKVEFLVSFYNNEISEKSEIFDDQFSVERPDGSNFTLKIRSTKLEDSAMYFCASSEWSGAQNTEAFFGQGTRLTVV.

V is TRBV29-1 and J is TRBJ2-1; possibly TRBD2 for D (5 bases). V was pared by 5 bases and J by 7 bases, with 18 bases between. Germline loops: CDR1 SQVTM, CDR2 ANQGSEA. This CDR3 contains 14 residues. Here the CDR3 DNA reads TGCAGCGTTTGGTTAGCCCGGAGGCGAAATGAGCAGTTCTTC. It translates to CSVWLARRRNEQFF.

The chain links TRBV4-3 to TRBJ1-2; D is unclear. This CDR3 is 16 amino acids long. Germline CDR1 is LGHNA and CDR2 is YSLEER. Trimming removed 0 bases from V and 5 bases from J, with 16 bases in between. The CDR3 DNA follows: TGCGCCAGCAGCCAAGATCTTTATGTTGCGGTTTATGGCTACACCTTC. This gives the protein CASSQDLYVAVYGYTF.

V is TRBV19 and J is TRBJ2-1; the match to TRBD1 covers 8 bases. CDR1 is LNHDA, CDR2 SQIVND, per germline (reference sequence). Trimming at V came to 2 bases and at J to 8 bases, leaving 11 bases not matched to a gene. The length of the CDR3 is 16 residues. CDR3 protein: CASSIPGQGAGDEQFF. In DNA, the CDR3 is TGTGCCAGTAGTATACCGGGGCAGGGGGCCGGTGATGAGCAGTTCTTC.